This T cell receptor (beta chain) was sequenced during a study of T cell repertoires in cytomegalovirus infection. At the level of the study: Public TCR beta signatures marked donors with CMV infection and the matching HLA. General study findings and limits: Totalled public TCR beta family frequency picked out people who carried CMV plus the relevant HLA. Dominating the ex vivo response were HLA-C-restricted CMV-specific TCR beta clonotypes.

TCRdb re-called the reads with MiXCR, one entry per CDR3 protein. The profile shows around 770,000 distinct CDR3 sequences, almost 30% of them singletons. Germline V gene data show CDR1 as LNHDA and CDR2 as SQIVND (reference sequence). V lost 1 base and J lost 10; bases outside the gene matches: 13. The CDR3 loop spans 18 amino acids. Turning to this clonotype: What it binds is not known.

This rearrangement joins TRBV19 to TRBJ2-1, with 13 nucleotides matching TRBD2. The sequencing used cultured CD8+ T cells from PBMCs, collected from culture after CMV antigen stimulation. This receptor was taken from a human donor in good health (CMV status not recorded). Some clones in this sample may be carry-over from other donors' samples. The CDR3 nucleotides are TGTGCCAGTAGTATAGCGACAAGGACTAGCGGGGGACCTCCGGAGCAGTTCTTC. Its protein product is CASSIATRTSGGPPEQFF.